Below are 28 T cell receptor beta chains sequenced from a single sample in a study of T cell responses to AZD1222 COVID-19 vaccine. This table comes from immunoSEQ multiplex PCR, and its TCRdb copy is limited to in-frame clones, with some not included. The sample has about 140,000 clones; more than 90% are singletons. Here the sequenced sample was peripheral blood, taken on day 0 of AZD1222 vaccination. The origin of the receptors is an adult in good health.

This clone was seen once. The chain's CDR3 is CASRRVGREQFF. The CDR3 coding sequence is TGTGCCAGCAGGCGCGTCGGTAGGGAGCAGTTCTTC. V gene TRBV27 combines with J gene TRBJ2-1; D unclear. V was trimmed by 6 bases and J by 10 bases, leaving 13 bases between them. This CDR3 spans 12 amino acids. The germline gives CDR1 MNHEY, CDR2 SMNVEV (reference sequence).

CDR3 protein: CASSQPRGRGGQETQYF. The CDR3 DNA sequence: TGTGCCAGCAGCCAACCTCGGGGGAGGGGGGGACAAGAGACCCAGTACTTC. The chain employs TRBV3-1 (or the pseudogene TRBV3-2) and TRBJ2-5; D is perhaps TRBD2 (7 bases). V was clipped by 2 bases and J by 2 bases, with 18 bases between them. The CDR3 extends over 17 amino acids. The germline V gene has CDR1 LGHDT and CDR2 YNNKEL (reference sequence).

This chain connects TRBV4-2 to TRBJ1-3; D unresolved. This CDR3 has 14 residues. Germline V gene lookup returns CDR1 LGHNA and CDR2 YNFKEQ. V lost 4 bases and J lost 2, with 9 bases in between. CDR3 nucleotides: TGTGCCAGCAGCCCCGAAGGGCCTGGAAACACCATATATTTT. Residues: CASSPEGPGNTIYF.

This clone was counted a single time. The CDR3 is CASSQFSKGLETQYF. CDR3 DNA: TGTGCCAGCAGCCAATTTAGTAAGGGGTTGGAGACCCAGTACTTC. The V and J genes are TRBV3-1 (or the pseudogene TRBV3-2) and TRBJ2-5; TRBD1 might be the D (5 bases). The CDR3 extends over 15 amino acids. CDR1 and CDR2 (germline): LGHDT, YNNKEL (reference sequence). V lost 2 bases, J lost 5 bases, and 15 bases lay in between.

The V gene is TRBV7-8, the J gene TRBJ2-1; 12 bases match TRBD2. Germline CDR1 reads SGHVS; CDR2 reads FQNEAQ. The trim removed 1 base at V and 11 bases at J, leaving 6 bases unmatched. CDR3 length equals 15 residues. This CDR3 is CASSLGTSGARKQFF. CDR3 DNA sequence: TGTGCCAGCAGCTTAGGGACTAGCGGGGCGAGGAAGCAGTTCTTC.

This clone was recorded only once. V is TRBV6-5 and J is TRBJ1-4; D is unresolved. The V end was cut by 2 bases, the J end by 8 bases, with 12 bases between. The germline CDR1 and CDR2 sequences are MNHEY and SVGAGI. The CDR3 spans 14 residues. CDR3 DNA sequence: TGTGCCAGCAGTTACACCAGCCGGGGAGAAAAACTGTTTTTT. Protein: CASSYTSRGEKLFF.

V gene TRBV2 combines with J gene TRBJ2-5; D may correspond to TRBD1 or TRBD2 (5 bases each). The V end was cut by 7 bases, the J end by 2 bases, with 14 bases between. This CDR3 comprises 14 residues. Per germline, CDR1 SNHLY and CDR2 FYNNEI. In DNA, the CDR3 is TGTGCCAGCATCGGGACGAAGTTTCAAGAGACCCAGTACTTC. This encodes CASIGTKFQETQYF.

The chain couples TRBV7-2 to TRBJ1-3; D gene unclear. The germline V and J ends were trimmed by 1 base and 9 bases, with 16 bases remaining between them. CDR3 length: 15 amino acids. Looked up from germline, CDR1 is SGHTA and CDR2 is FQGNSA. The CDR3 region is CASSLGFVEVGTIYF. CDR3 bases: TGTGCCAGCAGCTTAGGTTTCGTGGAAGTAGGCACCATATATTTT.

V gene TRBV7-9 combines with J gene TRBJ2-5, with D unresolved. Germline V gives CDR1 SEHNR, CDR2 FQNEAQ (reference sequence). The length of the CDR3 is 16 residues. Trimming took off 0 bases at V and 0 bases at J, with 11 bases between the two ends. The CDR3 spells CASSLAAAANQETQYF. The CDR3 nucleotides are TGTGCCAGCAGCTTAGCTGCCGCGGCCAACCAAGAGACCCAGTACTTC.

This chain links TRBV9 with TRBJ1-3; D might be TRBD1 (5 bases). The CDR3 consists of 16 residues. Germline assignment: CDR1 SGDLS and CDR2 YYNGEE. Trimming pared 6 bases from V and 4 bases from J, leaving 20 bases between. CDR3 amino acids: CASTGGEGRTGNTIYF. CDR3 DNA sequence: TGTGCCAGCACCGGGGGGGAGGGGAGAACCGGAAACACCATATATTTT.

About this clone: A junction boundary mismatches the germline segment, possibly from a read error. V gene TRBV7-9 combines with J gene TRBJ1-6; weak D call: TRBD1 (5 bases). CDR1 and CDR2 from the germline V gene are SEHNR and FQNEAQ (reference sequence). The CDR3 runs to 13 residues. CDR3 nucleotides: TGTGTCAGCATCGCACAGGTTGATTCACCCCTCCACTTT. Residues: CVSIAQVDSPLHF.

The chain links TRBV6-4 to TRBJ1-1; maybe TRBD1 (6 bases). This CDR3 is built from 14 residues. Trimming removed 6 bases from V and 5 bases from J, with 16 bases in between. From germline, CDR1 is MRHNA and CDR2 SNTAGT. In DNA form, the CDR3 reads TGTGCCAGCAGCGCGACAGGAGTCGGGACTGAAGCTTTCTTT. Its protein is CASSATGVGTEAFF.

V usage is TRBV3-1 (or the pseudogene TRBV3-2) and J usage is TRBJ2-1; 8 bases line up with TRBD2. The CDR3 totals 16 residues. Losses at the gene ends were 0 bases for V and 15 bases for J; bases not matched to a gene: 16. Germline V gene sequence: CDR1 LGHDT, CDR2 YNNKEL (reference sequence). The CDR3 sequence is CASSQEEEAGAPGRFF. DNA of the CDR3: TGTGCCAGCAGCCAAGAGGAGGAAGCGGGAGCCCCTGGCCGGTTCTTC.

Only a few counts were recorded for this clone. This chain uses TRBV28 with TRBJ1-1, with no clear D. Germline V gene sequence: CDR1 MDHEN, CDR2 SYDVKM. Trimming shortened V by 6 bases and J by 0 bases, and 11 bases separated the two germline ends. The CDR3 spans 14 residues. The CDR3 DNA follows: TGTGCCAGCAGAGAGACCCTGATGAACACTGAAGCTTTCTTT. It codes for CASRETLMNTEAFF.

There are a few counts of this clone. V is TRBV5-5 and J is TRBJ2-2; D possibly corresponds to TRBD1 (6 bases). The CDR3 spans 16 residues. CDR1 is SGHKS, CDR2 YYEKEE, per germline (reference sequence). V lost 4 bases and J lost 0, with 13 bases in between. This chain's CDR3 is CASSPEGGANTGELFF. CDR3 coding DNA: TGTGCCAGCAGCCCGGAAGGGGGAGCGAACACCGGGGAGCTGTTTTTT.

Written as DNA, the CDR3 is TGTGCCAGCAGTTGGACTAGCGACACCGGGGAGCTGTTTTTT. This sequence encodes CASSWTSDTGELFF. This chain uses TRBV6-6 with TRBJ2-2; 9 nucleotides line up with TRBD2. The CDR3 runs 14 residues. The V segment lost 4 bases and the J segment 3 bases; nucleotides outside the gene matches: 0. CDR1 MNHNY and CDR2 SVGAGI come from the germline V gene (reference sequence).

This chain joins TRBV1 and TRBJ2-3; TRBD2, the table's D call, lacks a check against the DNA. TRBV1 is termed a pseudogene. This CDR3 region has 19 residues. CDR3 protein: CTSSQENDGGYIDADTQYF. As DNA, the CDR3 is TGCACCAGCAGCCAAGAGAATGACGGGGGTTACATCGATGCGGATACGCAGTATTTT.

The J gene is TRBJ2-7, the V gene TRBV5-4, with 9 bases fitting TRBD1. This CDR3 is 16 amino acids long. The J segment lost 6 bases and the V segment lost 0 bases, leaving 10 bases of the junction unmatched. Germline CDR1 reads SGHNT; CDR2 reads YYREEE (reference sequence). The CDR3 sequence is CASSLGRAGQGGEQYF. Here the CDR3 DNA reads TGTGCCAGCAGCTTGGGTCGCGCGGGACAGGGTGGCGAGCAGTACTTC.

The chain recombines TRBV28 with TRBJ1-5; D is unresolved. V shed 3 bases and J shed 6 bases, with 21 bases lying between them. The CDR3 loop spans 17 amino acids. Germline V gives CDR1 MDHEN, CDR2 SYDVKM. CDR3 nucleotides: TGTGCCAGCAGTTTGGGTCCTTGGCATCAGACCGGTCAGCCCCAGCATTTT. It yields the protein CASSLGPWHQTGQPQHF.

The chain employs TRBV6-2 or TRBV6-3 and TRBJ1-4; TRBD1 might be the D (5 bases). The CDR3 consists of 16 residues. Looked up from germline, CDR1 is MNHEY and CDR2 is SVGEGT. V was clipped by 4 bases and J by 0 bases, with 12 bases between them. CDR3 residues: CASSSPTDSTNEKLFF. CDR3 nucleotides: TGTGCCAGCAGTTCCCCGACAGATTCAACTAATGAAAAACTGTTTTTT.

This chain connects TRBV19 to TRBJ1-5; TRBD1 might be the D (5 bases). V gave up 5 bases and J gave up 6 bases, with 11 bases separating them. CDR3 length: 13 residues. Germline V gene data show CDR1 as LNHDA and CDR2 as SQIVND (reference sequence). The CDR3 protein is CASSPMGVQPQHF. Written as DNA, the CDR3 is TGTGCCAGTAGTCCAATGGGGGTTCAGCCCCAGCATTTT.

This clone occurred a few times. V and J are TRBV27 and TRBJ1-4; no definite D call. Trimming left V 5 bases short and J 3 bases short, with 10 bases between. This CDR3 has 14 residues. The germline V gene encodes CDR1 MNHEY and CDR2 SMNVEV (reference sequence). As DNA, the CDR3 is TGTGCCAGCAGTCTCGGACGGTCTAATGAAAAACTGTTTTTT. It is translated as CASSLGRSNEKLFF.

The rearrangement links TRBV6-2 or TRBV6-3 to TRBJ1-1, with TRBD1 matching 12 bases. V shed 6 bases and J 5 bases; nucleotides not matched to a gene: 10. CDR3 length: 16 amino acids. Germline assignment: CDR1 MNHEY and CDR2 SVGEGT. CDR3 sequence reads: CASSPPGTGGGTEAFF. The CDR3, as DNA: TGTGCCAGCAGCCCTCCCGGGACAGGGGGCGGGACTGAAGCTTTCTTT.

This clone is a singleton in its sample. The chain combines TRBV9 with TRBJ2-2, with a weak D call TRBD1 (5 bases). The CDR3 consists of 18 residues. Trimming pared 5 bases from V and 1 base from J, leaving 21 bases between. From germline, CDR1 is SGDLS and CDR2 YYNGEE. DNA of the CDR3: TGTGCCAGCAGACCCATGGGCAGGGCGAAACAGAACACCGGGGAGCTGTTTTTT. It translates to CASRPMGRAKQNTGELFF.

The rearrangement uses TRBV5-1 and TRBJ1-4; 10 bases agree with TRBD1. Losses at the gene ends were 4 bases for V and 3 bases for J; bases not matched to a gene: 3. The CDR3 is made up of 15 amino acids. Per the germline V gene, CDR1 is SGHRS and CDR2 is YFSETQ. The CDR3 nucleotides are TGCGCCAGCAGCATGACAGGGGGCTCTAATGAAAAACTGTTTTTT. Translating gives CASSMTGGSNEKLFF.

The chain is built from TRBV11-3 and TRBJ2-7; 7 positions match TRBD1. This CDR3 is 20 amino acids long. V was clipped by 7 bases and J by 2 bases; unmatched bases: 26. Germline lookup yields CDR1 SGHNT and CDR2 YENEEA. The CDR3 bases are TGTGCCAGCAAACACGGACAGGCGGGTTTTCCGTGGACCACCGCCTACGAGCAGTACTTC. It specifies CASKHGQAGFPWTTAYEQYF.

This clone was seen only once. The chain is built from TRBV28 and TRBJ2-2; the match to TRBD1 covers 10 bases. The CDR3 extends over 14 amino acids. J was trimmed by 3 bases and V by 10 bases; bases with no gene match: 5. Per the germline V gene, CDR1 is MDHEN and CDR2 is SYDVKM. The chain's CDR3 is CAITGTGDTGELFF. CDR3 in DNA: TGTGCCATCACCGGGACAGGGGACACCGGGGAGCTGTTTTTT.

The J gene is TRBJ2-2, the V gene TRBV7-9; 11 nucleotides line up with TRBD2. V gave up 3 bases and J gave up 3 bases; unmatched junction bases: 12. The CDR3 consists of 19 residues. Germline CDR1 SEHNR, CDR2 FQNEAQ (reference sequence). In DNA form, the CDR3 reads TGTGCCAGCAGCTTCTACCTGACTAGCGGGATAGTCGACACCGGGGAGCTGTTTTTT. Translation: CASSFYLTSGIVDTGELFF.